The T cell receptor (beta chain) described here comes from a study of vaccination effects on CD4 cells after COVID-19. Across the whole study: Post-vaccine specimens arrived a median 72 days past the second dose.

CDR3 length equals 12 residues. V was cut by 3 bases and J by 3 bases, with 5 bases left in between. Only in-frame clones appear in the TCRdb table, and some are missing; sequencing was by immunoSEQ multiplex PCR. The sample has tens of thousands of clones, approximately 81% seen once. This clone was detected a few times. What it binds is not known. Subsequent to a culture period of approximately 11 days, CD4+ T cells were isolated. Two-dose vaccination with either BNT162b2 or mRNA-1273 was given to the participants. IL-2 medium took the place of half the medium on both days 3 and 7. This material consisted of CD4+ T cells from PBMCs cultured without peptide, taken after COVID-19 vaccination. The rearrangement links TRBV12-3 or TRBV12-4 to TRBJ1-2; D is ambiguous. The sequence came from a human donor who received a COVID-19 vaccine. The CDR3 loop is CASSFRHYGYTF. As DNA, the CDR3 is TGTGCCAGCAGTTTCCGACACTATGGCTACACCTTC.